The subject of this entry is one T cell receptor (beta chain). Its specificity is not known. The germline gene is not matched at one end of the junction; a read error may be the cause. The same CDR3 is also encoded by other DNA sequences in this sample. The source of the sample is a study of cytomegalovirus exposure and HLA in healthy donors. Study results and limitations: One cluster of highly shared sequence variants probably arose as a sequencing artifact.

Germline lookup yields CDR1 LGHNA and CDR2 YNFKEQ. The CDR3 covers 15 residues. The PCR used 60 Vbeta and 13 Jbeta primers. Generated by immunoSEQ multiplex PCR, the TCRdb table keeps only in-frame clones and is missing some. The profile shows around 150,000 clones, 79% of them singletons. This clonotype originated in a man aged 50 to 60 in good health and CMV-seropositive. The genes are TRBV4-2 and TRBJ1-1; D might be TRBD1 (6 bases). The sequenced material came from PBMCs. CDR3 in DNA: TGTGCCAGCAGCCAAGATATACAGGGTGACACAGAAGCTTTCTTT. Translation gives CASSQDIQGDTEAFF.